The 27 T cell receptor beta chains listed next were all sequenced from one sample in a study of blood T cells in healthy people across ages. A sample-barcoded 5' primer and a J-beta primer mix were used in a second PCR of about 7 to 12 cycles. TCRdb called the 5' RACE reads again in MiXCR, with one record for every CDR3 protein. This sample has 1.8 million or so distinct CDR3 sequences, with about two fifths found just once. Source material: blood. The receptors shown here come from a human donor in good health.

The V and J genes are TRBV28 and TRBJ1-4, with D tentatively TRBD1 (5 bases). V dropped 7 bases and J dropped 7 bases, with 19 bases sitting between them. This CDR3 spans 15 amino acids. CDR1 and CDR2 (germline): MDHEN, SYDVKM. In DNA form, the CDR3 reads TGTGCCAGCAAGGTGGGGCTGGTTGTTGGTGAAAAACTGTTTTTT. Residues: CASKVGLVVGEKLFF. The full variable domain, with the rest looked up from reference TRBV28 and TRBJ1-4, is DVKVTQSSRYLVKRTGEKVFLECVQDMDHENMFWYRQDPGLGLRLIYFSYDVKMKEKGDIPEGYSVSREKKERFSLILESASTNQTSMYLCASKVGLVVGEKLFFGSGTQLSVL.

The chain joins TRBV5-1 to TRBJ2-5; 7 nucleotides line up with TRBD1. TRBJ2-7 matches the DNA end more closely, so the J call is doubtful. CDR3 length: 14 amino acids. Looked up from germline, CDR1 is SGHRS and CDR2 is YFSETQ. In DNA, the CDR3 is TGCGCCAGCAGCTTGGCGACAGGGCTGAGCGAGCAGTACTTC. Residues: CASSLATGLSEQYF.

About this clonotype: A much larger clone is a single base away; this may be a read error. The rearrangement uses TRBV12-3 or TRBV12-4 and TRBJ1-2, with 7 bases lining up with TRBD1. CDR3 length equals 14 residues. The CDR3 DNA sequence: TGTGCCGGCAGTTTAGTACAGGGGATAGGTGGCTACACCTTC. This translates into CAGSLVQGIGGYTF.

The table lists this clonotype with many counts. The chain combines TRBV7-2 with TRBJ2-7; 13 bases match TRBD2. This CDR3 has 15 residues. Germline values: CDR1 SGHTA, CDR2 FQGNSA. J was trimmed by 2 bases and V by 6 bases; bases with no gene match: 4. The CDR3 coding sequence is TGTGCCAGCAGTCTGACTAGCGGGGGGACCTACGAGCAGTACTTC. This encodes CASSLTSGGTYEQYF.

The chain couples TRBV3-1 to TRBJ2-5; no definite D call. With 0 bases removed from V and 11 bases from J, the gap between germline ends came to 19 bases. The germline gives CDR1 LGHDT, CDR2 YNNKEL (reference sequence). This CDR3 comprises 15 residues. This CDR3 reads CASSQDRRTLRKQYF. DNA of the CDR3: TGTGCCAGCAGCCAAGATCGAAGGACCCTACGGAAGCAGTACTTC.

The gene calls are TRBV7-3 and TRBJ2-5, with D possibly matching TRBD1 (6 bases). TRBJ2-7 matches the DNA end more closely, so the J call is doubtful. This CDR3 region has 14 residues. The germline V gene encodes CDR1 SGHTA and CDR2 FQGTGA. The CDR3 is CASSLGQGPLEQYF. The DNA for the CDR3 is TGTGCCAGCAGCTTAGGGCAGGGGCCGCTCGAGCAGTACTTC.

V gene TRBV20-1 combines with J gene TRBJ2-3, with D unresolved. CDR1 and CDR2 (germline): DFQATT, SNEGSKA (reference sequence). Trimming stripped 0 bases from V and 6 bases from J, with 10 bases between. There are 13 residues in the CDR3. The CDR3 DNA follows: TGCAGTGCTAGAGAATCGGGTCGGGATACGCAGTATTTT. This encodes CSARESGRDTQYF.

This chain uses TRBV12-5 with TRBJ1-1, with 8 positions matching TRBD1. The CDR3 runs 14 residues. The J segment lost 6 bases and the V segment lost 1 base, leaving 4 bases of the junction unmatched. CDR1 LGHNT and CDR2 FRNRAP come from the germline V gene. Here the CDR3 reads CASGLGLQGAEAFF. DNA for the CDR3: TGTGCTAGTGGTTTGGGTCTACAGGGGGCTGAAGCTTTCTTT. Full variable domain (outside the CDR3, taken from reference TRBV12-5 and TRBJ1-1): DARVTQTPRHKVTEMGQEVTMRCQPILGHNTVFWYRQTMMQGLELLAYFRNRAPLDDSGMPKDRFSAEMPDATLATLKIQPSEPRDSAVYFCASGLGLQGAEAFFGQGTRLTVV.

The V call is TRBV6-2 or TRBV6-3, the J call TRBJ2-7; 7 nucleotides agree with TRBD2. TRBJ2-5 explains the end of the DNA better; the J call may be wrong. Germline CDR1 is MNHEY and CDR2 is SVGEGT. The CDR3 loop spans 14 amino acids. The DNA for the CDR3 is TGTGCCAGCAGCGGATTCGGGGGGAAAGAGACCCAGTACTTC. This translates into CASSGFGGKETQYF.

This clonotype has more than one count but fewer than ten. This chain links TRBV28 with TRBJ2-7; either TRBD1 or TRBD2 may supply D (5 bases each). Looked up from germline, CDR1 is MDHEN and CDR2 is SYDVKM. V was clipped by 5 bases and J by 4 bases, with 15 bases between them. The CDR3 length is 14 residues. For the CDR3, the DNA is TGTGCCAGCAGTCCCCACTCAGAGGGGTACGAGCAGTACTTC. Its translation is CASSPHSEGYEQYF.

The sample holds a few counts of this clonotype. This chain joins TRBV2 and TRBJ2-1; TRBD1 aligns across 9 bases. Germline values: CDR1 SNHLY, CDR2 FYNNEI. The CDR3 contains 12 residues. J gave up 8 bases and V 8 bases, and 4 bases lay outside the gene matches. CDR3: CASQDRGDEQFF. The CDR3 DNA reads TGTGCCAGCCAGGACAGGGGTGATGAGCAGTTCTTC.

Of note for this clonotype: This clone may be a read error of a much larger clone one base away. V usage is TRBV6-5 and J usage is TRBJ2-5; 7 nucleotides line up with TRBD1. CDR3 length: 13 amino acids. Germline assignment: CDR1 MNHEY and CDR2 SVGAGI. V was pared by 5 bases and J by 4 bases, with 4 bases of the junction left unmatched. This CDR3 reads CASSIDRVETQYF. The CDR3 DNA is TGTGCCAGCAGTATAGACAGGGTAGAGACCCAGTACTTC.

In its sample, this clonotype was seen many times. Compared with germline, one end of the junction differs, possibly owing to a read error. This chain joins TRBV5-1 and TRBJ2-7; 7 bases are a match to TRBD1. The germline CDR1 and CDR2 sequences are SGHRS and YFSETQ. The CDR3 runs to 13 residues. The CDR3 protein is CASSRRDSYEQYF. CDR3 bases: TGTGCCAGCAGCCGACGGGACAGCTACGAGCAGTACTTC. The whole variable domain, filled in from reference TRBV5-1 and TRBJ2-7, reads KAGVTQTPRYLIKTRGQQVTLSCSPISGHRSVSWYQQTPGQGLQFLFEYFSETQRNKGNFPGRFSGRQFSNSRSEMNVSTLELGDSALYLCASSRRDSYEQYFGPGTRLTVT.

This chain joins TRBV12-3 or TRBV12-4 and TRBJ2-3; D may be TRBD1 or TRBD2 (5 bases each). The germline V and J ends were trimmed by 5 bases and 7 bases, with 19 bases remaining between them. The length of the CDR3 is 15 residues. The CDR3: CASSPGTGVFNTQYF. CDR3 bases: TGTGCCAGCAGTCCCGGGACCGGAGTTTTCAATACGCAGTATTTT.

The gene calls are TRBV13 and TRBJ1-1, with 9 bases lining up with TRBD1. The ends lost 5 bases at V and 4 bases at J; junction bases unmatched: 11. Germline-derived CDR1 and CDR2 are PRHDT and FYEKMQ (reference sequence). CDR3 length equals 16 residues. This CDR3 reads CASSLTGTGTGTEAFF. CDR3 DNA sequence: TGTGCCAGCAGCCTAACCGGGACAGGGACTGGCACTGAAGCTTTCTTT.

This clonotype showed up just once. The CDR3 region has the DNA TGTGCCTGGGGCGGGACAGGGGATGTGACTTCCTACGAGCAGTACTTC. This encodes CAWGGTGDVTSYEQYF. This chain links TRBV30 with TRBJ2-7; TRBD1 matches at 10 bases. CDR1 GTSNPN and CDR2 SVGIG come from the germline V gene (reference sequence). With V trimmed by 5 bases and J by 1 base, 11 bases remained unmatched. The CDR3 spans 16 residues. Combining the CDR3 with reference TRBV30 and TRBJ2-7 gives the whole variable domain SQTIHQWPATLVQPVGSPLSLECTVEGTSNPNLYWYRQAAGRGLQLLFYSVGIGQISSEVPQNLSASRPQDRQFILSSKKLLLSDSGFYLCAWGGTGDVTSYEQYFGPGTRLTVT.

This clonotype has a handful of counts. The rearrangement joins TRBV20-1 to TRBJ1-5, with 8 bases matching TRBD1. The CDR3 loop spans 14 amino acids. CDR1 and CDR2 (germline): DFQATT, SNEGSKA (reference sequence). Trimming cost V 5 bases and J 7 bases; bases outside gene matches: 10. The CDR3 DNA is TGCAGTGCTTGGACAGGGTACTCCTACCAGCCCCAGCATTTT. This translates into CSAWTGYSYQPQHF.

The rearrangement joins TRBV7-9 to TRBJ1-1; 8 nucleotides match TRBD1. V lost 5 bases and J lost 7; bases outside the gene matches: 6. CDR3 length equals 13 residues. Per the germline V gene, CDR1 is SEHNR and CDR2 is FQNEAQ (reference sequence). CDR3 sequence (DNA): TGTGCCAGCAGCCAGACAGGGGCCTTTGAAGCTTTCTTT. The encoded protein is CASSQTGAFEAFF.

This chain connects TRBV4-2 to TRBJ2-4; TRBD2 aligns across 10 bases. The DNA end is a closer match to TRBJ2-7, so the J assignment may be wrong. The CDR3 extends over 16 amino acids. The germline CDR1 and CDR2 sequences are LGHNA and YNFKEQ. This chain's CDR3 is CASSPAGQRGGYEQYF. The CDR3, as DNA: TGTGCCAGCAGTCCAGCAGGACAGCGGGGGGGCTACGAGCAGTACTTC.

The V gene is TRBV5-1, the J gene TRBJ1-6; D perhaps matches TRBD1 (6 bases). The CDR3 length is 15 residues. V dropped 7 bases and J dropped 3 bases, with 14 bases sitting between them. CDR1 and CDR2 (germline): SGHRS, YFSETQ. CDR3 nucleotide sequence: TGCGCCAGCTCGCGGACAGCAAGCTATAATTCACCCCTCCACTTT. Encoded protein: CASSRTASYNSPLHF.

This clonotype was seen a few times. The chain links TRBV4-3 to TRBJ2-7; D is tentatively TRBD1 or TRBD2 (5 bases each). CDR1 is LGHNA and CDR2 is YSLEER in the germline V gene. V was shortened by 0 bases and J by 6 bases, with 12 bases between the two germline ends. The CDR3 is 14 residues long. The CDR3 loop reads CASSQDWTGGEQYF. CDR3 DNA sequence: TGCGCCAGCAGCCAAGATTGGACTGGGGGCGAGCAGTACTTC.

The chain uses TRBV11-2 and TRBJ2-1; TRBD2 matches at 13 bases. Trimming at V came to 5 bases and at J to 10 bases, leaving 20 bases not matched to a gene. The CDR3 runs 19 residues. Germline V gives CDR1 SGHAT, CDR2 FQNNGV. The CDR3 nucleotides are TGTGCCAGCAGCCGGATTACGACTAGCGGGGGGCAGAGCTCCTACGAGCAGTTCTTC. Protein: CASSRITTSGGQSSYEQFF.

The rearrangement links TRBV4-2 to TRBJ1-4; D is undetermined. The CDR3 consists of 16 residues. Trimming shortened V by 2 bases and J by 0 bases, and 10 bases separated the two germline ends. CDR1 is LGHNA, CDR2 YNFKEQ, per germline. The CDR3 coding sequence is TGTGCCAGCAGCCAATCAACTATCGCAACTAATGAAAAACTGTTTTTT. Translation gives CASSQSTIATNEKLFF.

This clonotype has only one observation. The chain joins TRBV6-2 or TRBV6-3 to TRBJ2-7; the D is unclear. CDR3 length: 13 amino acids. Trimming removed 0 bases at V and 9 bases at J, with 12 bases between. The V gene's germline CDR1 is MNHEY and CDR2 SVGEGT. For the CDR3, the DNA is TGTGCCAGCAGTTACTCCCAGGCCACCGGGCAGTACTTC. This sequence encodes CASSYSQATGQYF.

This clonotype was seen only a few times. This chain connects TRBV20-1 to TRBJ1-2; TRBD1 aligns across 8 bases. V was pared by 6 bases and J by 1 base, with 4 bases of the junction left unmatched. This CDR3 comprises 13 residues. Germline CDR1 reads DFQATT; CDR2 reads SNEGSKA (reference sequence). CDR3 region: CSAGQGVNYGYTF. The CDR3 DNA follows: TGCAGTGCCGGACAGGGAGTTAACTATGGCTACACCTTC.

This clonotype was observed a single time. The chain recombines TRBV13 with TRBJ2-5; 8 positions agree with TRBD1. CDR1 PRHDT and CDR2 FYEKMQ come from the germline V gene (reference sequence). The ends lost 2 bases at V and 5 bases at J; junction bases unmatched: 4. The CDR3 loop spans 14 amino acids. The DNA of the CDR3 is TGTGCCAGCAGCTTAAGGGGACAGGCGGAGACCCAGTACTTC. This codes for CASSLRGQAETQYF.

V is TRBV2 and J is TRBJ2-1; 7 nucleotides agree with TRBD2. The length of the CDR3 is 13 residues. V shed 6 bases and J 11 bases; nucleotides not matched to a gene: 10. Germline lookup yields CDR1 SNHLY and CDR2 FYNNEI. The CDR3 DNA sequence: TGTGCCAGCAGCTCAGCGGAGCGGGGAAAGCAGTTCTTC. Protein sequence: CASSSAERGKQFF. Supplemented by reference TRBV2 and TRBJ2-1, the full variable domain reads EPEVTQTPSHQVTQMGQEVILRCVPISNHLYFYWYRQILGQKVEFLVSFYNNEISEKSEIFDDQFSVERPDGSNFTLKIRSTKLEDSAMYFCASSSAERGKQFFGPGTRLTVL.